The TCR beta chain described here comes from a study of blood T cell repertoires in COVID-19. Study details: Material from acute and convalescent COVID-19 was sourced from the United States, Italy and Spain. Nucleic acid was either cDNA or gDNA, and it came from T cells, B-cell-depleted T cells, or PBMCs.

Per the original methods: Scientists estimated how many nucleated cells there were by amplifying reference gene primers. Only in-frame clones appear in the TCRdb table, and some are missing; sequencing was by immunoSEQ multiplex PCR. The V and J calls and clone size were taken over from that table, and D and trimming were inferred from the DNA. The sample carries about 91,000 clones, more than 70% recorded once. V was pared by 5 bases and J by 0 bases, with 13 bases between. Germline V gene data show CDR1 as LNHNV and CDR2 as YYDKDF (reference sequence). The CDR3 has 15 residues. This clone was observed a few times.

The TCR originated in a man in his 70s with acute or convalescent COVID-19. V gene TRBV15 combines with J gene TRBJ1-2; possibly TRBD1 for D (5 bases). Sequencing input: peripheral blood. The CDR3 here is CATSDRQQANYGYTF. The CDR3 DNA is TGTGCCACCAGCGATCGACAGCAAGCTAACTATGGCTACACCTTC.